The 10 T cell receptor beta chains below come from one sample, sequenced in a study of T cells in Graves' hyperthyroidism and ophthalmopathy. It was RNA transcripts that yielded the amplified TCR beta CDR3 regions. First-round RT-PCR targeting the TCR CDR3 was performed with the HTBI primer set. TCRdb re-called the multiplex PCR reads with MiXCR, one entry per CDR3 protein. Of 250,000 to 300,000 distinct CDR3 sequences detected, around 19% appear once; the ten largest clones hold less than 45%. Sequencing input: blood. All receptors come from a man aged 50-59 years with Graves' ophthalmopathy.

The chain is built from TRBV11-2 and TRBJ2-2, with D unclear. V dropped 5 bases and J dropped 0 bases, with 13 bases sitting between them. CDR3 length: 16 residues. Germline loops: CDR1 SGHAT, CDR2 FQNNGV. In DNA, the CDR3 is TGTGCCAGCAGCCCAAAGGCCAGAACGAACACCGGGGAGCTGTTTTTT. Protein: CASSPKARTNTGELFF.

This clonotype occurred many times. V and J are TRBV18 and TRBJ1-1; 7 bases line up with TRBD1. CDR3 size: 15 residues. The junction had 5 bases not matched to a gene; V was cut back by 1 base and J by 3 bases. Germline V gives CDR1 KGHSH, CDR2 LQKENI. CDR3 DNA: TGTGCCAGCTCACCACAGGGGGCTGGGGACACTGAAGCTTTCTTT. This translates into CASSPQGAGDTEAFF.

This clonotype has a count of ten or more. The rearrangement links TRBV3-1 to TRBJ2-1; 8 bases fit TRBD1. With V trimmed by 4 bases and J by 5 bases, 4 bases remained unmatched. Looked up from germline, CDR1 is LGHDT and CDR2 is YNNKEL (reference sequence). CDR3 length: 14 residues. CDR3 coding DNA: TGTGCCAGCAGCCGGACAGGGTCAAACAATGAGCAGTTCTTC. Protein sequence: CASSRTGSNNEQFF.

Notes on this clonotype: At one end the junction does not follow the germline gene, possibly because of a read error. The genes are TRBV28 and TRBJ2-7, with D unclear. CDR3 size: 14 residues. Germline CDR1 is MDHEN and CDR2 is SYDVKM. The CDR3 coding sequence is TGTGCCAGCAGTTCCCCCAGCAGAGCCTATGAGCAGTACTTC. This sequence encodes CASSSPSRAYEQYF.

In its sample, this clonotype was seen many times. In nucleotides, the CDR3 is TGTGCCAGCAGTCTCCCCCTGGGGAACACTGAAGCTTTCTTT. Residues: CASSLPLGNTEAFF. The V and J genes are TRBV7-9 and TRBJ1-1, with D unresolved. CDR1 SEHNR and CDR2 FQNEAQ come from the germline V gene (reference sequence). The CDR3 has 14 amino acids. V was pared by 6 bases and J by 1 base, with 12 bases between.

The table lists this clonotype with many counts. This chain uses TRBV7-8 with TRBJ1-1; D not certain. The CDR3 contains 13 residues. Germline V gives CDR1 SGHVS, CDR2 FQNEAQ. The ends were cut back, 1 base at V and 7 bases at J, with 10 bases in the middle. CDR3 bases: TGTGCCAGCAGCTTAGGCGGGCTCTTTGAAGCTTTCTTT. It yields the protein CASSLGGLFEAFF.

This clonotype has at least ten counts. The chain couples TRBV20-1 to TRBJ2-1; 10 nucleotides match TRBD1. CDR3 length: 15 residues. Trimming removed 3 bases from V and 2 bases from J; junction bases left unmatched: 4. Germline-derived CDR1 and CDR2 are DFQATT and SNEGSKA (reference sequence). CDR3 sequence (DNA): TGCAGTGCTAGCACGACAGGGGGCGCCTACAATGAGCAGTTCTTC. Residues: CSASTTGGAYNEQFF.

The sample holds many counts of this clonotype. The chain combines TRBV20-1 with TRBJ1-1; D not resolved. Trimming pared 3 bases from V and 1 base from J, leaving 12 bases between. This CDR3 comprises 14 residues. The V gene's germline CDR1 is DFQATT and CDR2 SNEGSKA (reference sequence). DNA of the CDR3: TGCAGTGCTAGGAGACCCGGCCAGAACACTGAAGCTTTCTTT. Protein sequence: CSARRPGQNTEAFF.

This clonotype has a count of ten or more. V usage is TRBV11-2 and J usage is TRBJ2-1; D may be TRBD2 (5 bases). Trimming cost V 1 base and J 6 bases, with 10 bases left between them. The CDR3 extends over 14 amino acids. Germline V gene sequence: CDR1 SGHAT, CDR2 FQNNGV. CDR3 amino acids: CASSLVASSNEQFF. CDR3 in DNA: TGTGCCAGCAGCTTAGTGGCTAGCTCCAATGAGCAGTTCTTC. The full variable domain, its missing parts supplied by reference TRBV11-2 and TRBJ2-1, is EAGVAQSPRYKIIEKRQSVAFWCNPISGHATLYWYQQILGQGPKLLIQFQNNGVVDDSQLPKDRFSAERLKGVDSTLKIQPAKLEDSAVYLCASSLVASSNEQFFGPGTRLTVL.

The genes are TRBV7-6 and TRBJ2-1, with TRBD1 identical over 9 bases. CDR1 and CDR2 from the germline V gene are SGHVS and FNYEAQ. The CDR3 totals 20 residues. Trimming took 0 bases from V and 5 from J; bases not matched to a gene: 17. Here the CDR3 reads CASSLAAGTGSKAWDNEQFF. The CDR3 DNA sequence: TGTGCCAGCAGCTTAGCGGCCGGGACAGGGTCGAAGGCGTGGGACAATGAGCAGTTCTTC.